The 26 T cell receptor beta chains given below trace back to one sample, sequenced in a study of T-cell memory formation after mild COVID-19. TCRdb re-analysed the 5' RACE reads in MiXCR, keeping a single row per CDR3 protein. The table records approximately 570,000 distinct CDR3 sequences, 15% to 20% of them present only once. The specimen sequenced was PBMCs or a T cell subset sorted from them (not recorded which). The receptors were sampled from an adult woman who had mild COVID-19 (a few samples of this study predate the infection). Cell type and time point are not known.

This clonotype was observed a handful of times. The CDR3 coding sequence is TGTGCCAGCAGCCACCCGACTAGCGGGGGCCCAAGGGCCGGGGAGCTGTTTTTT. Its protein is CASSHPTSGGPRAGELFF. This chain uses TRBV9 with TRBJ2-2; 12 nucleotides match TRBD2. J was trimmed by 6 bases and V by 4 bases; bases with no gene match: 13. The germline gives CDR1 SGDLS, CDR2 YYNGEE. The length of the CDR3 is 18 residues.

The V and J genes are TRBV18 and TRBJ1-1, with D unresolved. This CDR3 spans 14 amino acids. The germline V gene encodes CDR1 KGHSH and CDR2 LQKENI. The V end lost 7 bases, the J end lost 1 base, and 13 bases lay between the germline ends. The CDR3 loop is CASLDSEPNTEAFF. The CDR3 nucleotides read TGTGCCAGCTTAGACTCGGAACCGAACACTGAAGCTTTCTTT.

Of note for this clonotype: One base away lies a much larger clone, so this may be a sequencing read error. V and J are TRBV4-1 and TRBJ2-3; D is undetermined. In germline, CDR1 is MGHRA, CDR2 YSYEKL. The CDR3 loop spans 13 amino acids. Trimming took off 1 base at V and 2 bases at J, with 4 bases between the two ends. The CDR3 here is CASSQVDTDTQYF. In DNA, the CDR3 is TGCGCCAGCAGCCAAGTCGACACAGATACGCAGTATTTT.

This clonotype was picked up a small number of times. The chain couples TRBV9 to TRBJ2-6; 11 positions agree with TRBD1. Germline V gene sequence: CDR1 SGDLS, CDR2 YYNGEE. V trimming: 0 bases; J trimming: 0 bases; junction bases outside the gene matches: 5. The CDR3 totals 19 residues. DNA of the CDR3: TGTGCCAGCAGCGTAGACCCAGGGACAGGGGGCTCTGGGGCCAACGTCCTGACTTTC. It codes for CASSVDPGTGGSGANVLTF.

This clonotype showed up just a few times. The chain combines TRBV5-1 with TRBJ1-2; D call uncertain. The V gene's germline CDR1 is SGHRS and CDR2 YFSETQ. This CDR3 is built from 13 residues. V was clipped by 0 bases and J by 4 bases, with 7 bases between them. The CDR3 DNA sequence: TGCGCCAGCAGCTTGGAGAGCCTCTATGGCTACACCTTC. Amino acids: CASSLESLYGYTF.

The chain employs TRBV12-3 or TRBV12-4 and TRBJ2-3, with a tentative D call TRBD2 (5 bases). The CDR3 loop spans 13 amino acids. V lost 7 bases to trimming and J lost 6 bases, with 14 bases between them. CDR3 loop: CASKSGTWDTQYF. DNA of the CDR3: TGTGCCAGCAAGTCGGGAACCTGGGATACGCAGTATTTT.

This clonotype has just a few counts. The chain carries TRBV4-1 and TRBJ2-2, with D possibly being TRBD2 (5 bases). Trimming cost V 8 bases and J 7 bases, with 11 bases left between them. Germline V gene sequence: CDR1 MGHRA, CDR2 YSYEKL. CDR3 length equals 12 residues. CDR3 region: CASSGSLGELFF. In DNA, the CDR3 is TGCGCCAGCTCGGGGTCTCTCGGGGAGCTGTTTTTT.

The genes are TRBV5-1 and TRBJ2-2; D possibly corresponds to TRBD1 (6 bases). The germline V gene encodes CDR1 SGHRS and CDR2 YFSETQ. The CDR3 is 13 residues long. V was trimmed by 4 bases and J by 6 bases, leaving 10 bases between them. The CDR3 here is CASSIQGSGELFF. The CDR3 nucleotides read TGCGCCAGCAGCATACAGGGTTCCGGGGAGCTGTTTTTT.

This clonotype appeared a few times. The chain recombines TRBV20-1 with TRBJ1-1; TRBD1 is a possible D gene (5 bases). The ends were cut back, 6 bases at V and 1 base at J, with 15 bases in the middle. The germline V gene encodes CDR1 DFQATT and CDR2 SNEGSKA (reference sequence). The CDR3 is made up of 14 amino acids. The CDR3 sequence is CSALYGGSNTEAFF. CDR3 nucleotide sequence: TGCAGTGCCCTTTACGGGGGTTCGAACACTGAAGCTTTCTTT.

This clonotype has just a few counts. The CDR3 bases are TGTGCCAGCAGCTTGTGGGAGGGTGAAGAGACCCAGTACTTC. Its protein product is CASSLWEGEETQYF. This rearrangement joins TRBV5-5 to TRBJ2-5; 7 bases map to TRBD2. Germline-derived CDR1 and CDR2 are SGHKS and YYEKEE (reference sequence). CDR3 size: 14 residues. After removal of 1 base from V and 3 bases from J, the junction contained 3 bases not matched to a gene.

This clonotype was seen repeatedly, ten times or more. This chain links TRBV15 with TRBJ2-3, with unresolved D. Germline V gene sequence: CDR1 LNHNV, CDR2 YYDKDF (reference sequence). The CDR3 runs 16 residues. The V and J ends lost 1 base and 0 bases respectively, with 11 bases between them. CDR3 residues: CATSRGVGGSTDTQYF. Written as DNA, the CDR3 is TGTGCCACCAGCAGAGGTGTTGGCGGTAGCACAGATACGCAGTATTTT.

This clonotype was counted a few times. This chain uses TRBV10-3 with TRBJ2-1; D possibly corresponds to TRBD2 (6 bases). V shed 3 bases and J shed 8 bases, with 20 bases lying between them. Germline CDR1 ENHRY, CDR2 SYGVKD. The CDR3 has 16 amino acids. The CDR3, as DNA: TGTGCCATCAGTGATGTGCTTGGGACTCCGACCCATGAGCAGTTCTTC. It specifies CAISDVLGTPTHEQFF.

In this sample, this clonotype turned up many times. J is TRBJ2-3 and V is TRBV10-3; D not resolved. CDR1 and CDR2 (germline): ENHRY, SYGVKD. The CDR3 is 12 residues long. Trimming stripped 10 bases from V and 5 bases from J, with 13 bases between. This chain's CDR3 is CATGTAGDTQYF. CDR3 nucleotides: TGTGCCACCGGAACAGCTGGAGATACGCAGTATTTT.

This clonotype was detected only a few times. This sequence joins TRBV15 and TRBJ2-2; the D gene is possibly TRBD1 (5 bases). V was cut by 0 bases and J by 2 bases, with 10 bases left in between. The germline CDR1 and CDR2 sequences are LNHNV and YYDKDF (reference sequence). This CDR3 is built from 16 residues. CDR3 sequence reads: CATSRDRTQNTGELFF. The CDR3, as DNA: TGTGCCACCAGCAGAGATCGGACACAAAACACCGGGGAGCTGTTTTTT.

This clonotype was seen repeatedly, ten times or more. The chain has TRBV7-9 and TRBJ2-3; 13 bases map to TRBD2. Germline CDR1 SEHNR, CDR2 FQNEAQ (reference sequence). The CDR3 sequence is 17 residues long. J gave up 2 bases and V 1 base, and 3 bases lay outside the gene matches. The CDR3 region is CASSLGTSGSYTDTQYF. The CDR3 bases are TGTGCCAGCAGCTTAGGGACTAGCGGGAGCTACACAGATACGCAGTATTTT.

Worth noting for this clonotype: Compared with germline, one end of the junction differs, possibly owing to a read error. The genes are TRBV3-1 and TRBJ2-1; 10 nucleotides line up with TRBD2. Germline CDR1 reads LGHDT; CDR2 reads YNNKEL (reference sequence). The CDR3 sequence is 18 residues long. The CDR3 region has the DNA TGTGCCAGCAGCCGCGGGCTAGCGGGAGTAGGGGCTTACATTGAGCAGTTCTTC. This gives the protein CASSRGLAGVGAYIEQFF.

There are a few counts of this clonotype. The V gene is TRBV18, the J gene TRBJ2-3; no reliable D call. Germline CDR1 KGHSH, CDR2 LQKENI. The CDR3 sequence is 17 residues long. Trimming shortened V by 0 bases and J by 8 bases, and 21 bases separated the two germline ends. DNA of the CDR3: TGTGCCAGCTCACCACCGGGCAATCCAAATCCCGTTGGTACGCAGTATTTT. Its protein is CASSPPGNPNPVGTQYF.

The J gene is TRBJ2-2, the V gene TRBV5-1; D ambiguous. The CDR3 has 14 amino acids. The germline V and J ends were trimmed by 4 bases and 2 bases, with 9 bases remaining between them. Germline values: CDR1 SGHRS, CDR2 YFSETQ. The CDR3 is CASSPPPNTGELFF. CDR3 DNA: TGCGCCAGCAGCCCTCCACCAAACACCGGGGAGCTGTTTTTT.

The chain uses TRBV4-1 and TRBJ1-4, with D maybe TRBD1 (6 bases). V lost 3 bases to trimming and J lost 6 bases, with 23 bases between them. This CDR3 is built from 18 residues. In germline, CDR1 is MGHRA, CDR2 YSYEKL. The DNA of the CDR3 is TGCGCCAGCAGCCAGCGGCGGAACAGGGCGGGGGCGGATGAAAAACTGTTTTTT. It codes for CASSQRRNRAGADEKLFF.

The J gene is TRBJ2-5, the V gene TRBV20-1; 10 bases agree with TRBD2. The CDR3 sequence is 16 residues long. V shed 1 base, J shed 4 bases, and the junction held 9 bases outside the gene matches. The germline CDR1 and CDR2 sequences are DFQATT and SNEGSKA (reference sequence). The CDR3 nucleotides read TGCAGTGCTAGAGCTCTTAGCGGGGGGATTTCAGAGACCCAGTACTTC. It codes for CSARALSGGISETQYF.

This chain connects TRBV2 to TRBJ1-1, with D possibly being TRBD1 (5 bases). CDR3 size: 16 residues. CDR1 and CDR2 from the germline V gene are SNHLY and FYNNEI. With 3 bases removed from V and 0 bases from J, the gap between germline ends came to 14 bases. CDR3 coding DNA: TGTGCCAGCAGTGAGAGCGGGACTCGGATGAACACTGAAGCTTTCTTT. Protein sequence: CASSESGTRMNTEAFF. The variable domain in full, completed from reference TRBV2 and TRBJ1-1, reads EPEVTQTPSHQVTQMGQEVILRCVPISNHLYFYWYRQILGQKVEFLVSFYNNEISEKSEIFDDQFSVERPDGSNFTLKIRSTKLEDSAMYFCASSESGTRMNTEAFFGQGTRLTVV.

The rearrangement links TRBV14 to TRBJ2-7; 10 nucleotides agree with TRBD1. The CDR3 covers 15 residues. Germline CDR1 reads SGHDN; CDR2 reads FVKESK. V lost 3 bases and J lost 4; bases outside the gene matches: 6. The CDR3 nucleotides read TGTGCCAGCAGCCAGTTGACAGGGGGCTTGTACGAGCAGTACTTC. This encodes CASSQLTGGLYEQYF.

The V and J genes are TRBV24-1 and TRBJ1-2; 7 bases align to TRBD1. CDR1 KGHDR and CDR2 SFDVKD come from the germline V gene. V was clipped by 9 bases and J by 4 bases; unmatched bases: 7. The CDR3 is made up of 13 amino acids. The DNA of the CDR3 is TGTGCCACCTCGGGAGGGGGCGGCTATGGCTACACCTTC. Encoded protein: CATSGGGGYGYTF.

The CDR3 sequence: CASSYPPGGASDTQYF. In nucleotides, the CDR3 is TGTGCCAGCAGTTATCCCCCCGGGGGGGCCTCAGATACGCAGTATTTT. The chain carries TRBV6-2 or TRBV6-3 and TRBJ2-3, with 8 bases aligning to TRBD2. V dropped 3 bases and J dropped 4; count of bases not matched to a gene: 9. This CDR3 is built from 16 residues. Germline V gene data show CDR1 as MNHEY and CDR2 as SVGEGT.

The CDR3 sequence: CASSLGIGGVDTQYF. DNA for the CDR3: TGCGCCAGCAGCTTGGGGATCGGGGGGGTAGATACGCAGTATTTT. V is TRBV5-1 and J is TRBJ2-3, with 8 bases that match TRBD2. Germline CDR1 and CDR2: SGHRS and YFSETQ. Germline trimming cut 0 bases from V and 5 bases from J; bases unmatched to any gene: 5. The CDR3 contains 15 residues.

The chain uses TRBV27 and TRBJ2-7; 10 bases map to TRBD2. The CDR3 spans 15 residues. V gave up 4 bases and J gave up 3 bases; unmatched junction bases: 6. CDR1 MNHEY and CDR2 SMNVEV come from the germline V gene (reference sequence). CDR3 amino acids: CASSSSGSGLYEQYF. DNA for the CDR3: TGTGCCAGCAGTTCTAGCGGGAGTGGCCTCTACGAGCAGTACTTC.